These 13 T cell receptor beta chains originate from one sample sequenced in a study of metastatic and nonmetastatic thyroid tumors. Before thyroid surgery, none of the patients had received any treatment. Through MiXCR, TCRdb re-clonotyped the PCR reads. The data contain tens of thousands of clones, roughly a fifth of them singletons. Sequencing was carried out using blood. These receptors were taken from a female donor with papillary thyroid cancer or a benign thyroid nodule (not recorded which). Some clones in this sample may be carry-over from other donors' samples.

This clone was counted between two and nine times. CDR3 DNA: TGTGCCAGCAGTTTGATTACTGGACTAGCGAACGGGGAGCTGTTTTTT. This sequence encodes CASSLITGLANGELFF. This rearrangement joins TRBV12-3 or TRBV12-4 to TRBJ2-2; 9 positions match TRBD2. The CDR3 has 16 amino acids. With V trimmed by 3 bases and J by 7 bases, 9 bases remained unmatched.

The genes are TRBV11-3 and TRBJ2-3; TRBD2 might be the D (6 bases). The length of the CDR3 is 14 residues. Germline V gene sequence: CDR1 SGHNT, CDR2 YENEEA. V dropped 1 base and J dropped 1 base, with 6 bases sitting between them. The CDR3 nucleotides read TGTGCCAGCAGCTTAGGGAGGGGCACAGATACGCAGTATTTT. It translates to CASSLGRGTDTQYF.

This rearrangement joins TRBV5-1 to TRBJ2-7; D is possibly TRBD1 (6 bases). The ends were cut back, 4 bases at V and 1 base at J, with 12 bases in the middle. The CDR3 is made up of 14 amino acids. Germline CDR1 SGHRS, CDR2 YFSETQ. The CDR3 loop is CASSLQTGSYEQYF. For the CDR3, the DNA is TGCGCCAGCAGCCTACAGACAGGTTCCTACGAGCAGTACTTC.

J is TRBJ2-5 and V is TRBV5-1, with 9 bases aligning to TRBD2. The CDR3 sequence is 15 residues long. The V segment lost 4 bases and the J segment 2 bases; nucleotides outside the gene matches: 6. In germline, CDR1 is SGHRS, CDR2 YFSETQ. The CDR3 coding sequence is TGCGCCAGCAGCATAGGACTAGCGAGACAAGAGACCCAGTACTTC. As protein: CASSIGLARQETQYF.

The chain uses TRBV28 and TRBJ1-5, with D uncertain. CDR1 is MDHEN and CDR2 is SYDVKM in the germline V gene. The CDR3 runs 17 residues. V gave up 4 bases and J gave up 0 bases, with 16 bases separating them. This chain's CDR3 is CASSSIQDGYSNQPQHF. DNA of the CDR3: TGTGCCAGCAGTTCCATTCAGGACGGTTATAGCAATCAGCCCCAGCATTTT.

In its sample, this clone was seen a few times. V gene TRBV28 combines with J gene TRBJ2-2; TRBD2 is a possible D gene (5 bases). The CDR3 contains 16 residues. V was clipped by 8 bases and J by 2 bases, with 18 bases between them. Germline CDR1 and CDR2: MDHEN and SYDVKM. The CDR3: CASGLEASLNTGELFF. CDR3 sequence (DNA): TGTGCCAGCGGCCTGGAGGCGTCCCTAAACACCGGGGAGCTGTTTTTT. The variable domain in full, with the rest retrieved from reference TRBV28 and TRBJ2-2, is DVKVTQSSRYLVKRTGEKVFLECVQDMDHENMFWYRQDPGLGLRLIYFSYDVKMKEKGDIPEGYSVSREKKERFSLILESASTNQTSMYLCASGLEASLNTGELFFGEGSRLTVL.

This sequence joins TRBV20-1 and TRBJ2-1; a possible D gene is TRBD2 (5 bases). The V gene lost 6 bases and the J gene lost 8 bases, with 14 bases spanning the gap. Germline lookup yields CDR1 DFQATT and CDR2 SNEGSKA (reference sequence). The CDR3 covers 12 residues. Here the CDR3 reads CSAQRRVDEQFF. Written as DNA, the CDR3 is TGCAGTGCCCAGCGGCGGGTGGATGAGCAGTTCTTC.

There are many counts of this clone. The rearrangement joins TRBV6-1 to TRBJ1-5; D is ambiguous. The germline V gene has CDR1 MNHNS and CDR2 SASEGT. V dropped 1 base and J dropped 7 bases, with 14 bases sitting between them. The CDR3 has 15 residues. CDR3: CASSEVIGPQQPQHF. The CDR3 DNA sequence: TGTGCCAGCAGTGAAGTCATTGGGCCTCAGCAGCCCCAGCATTTT.

V is TRBV5-1 and J is TRBJ1-2; D unresolved. Trimming took off 4 bases at V and 4 bases at J, with 20 bases between the two ends. Germline V lookup: CDR1 SGHRS, CDR2 YFSETQ. CDR3 length: 16 residues. In DNA, the CDR3 is TGCGCCAGCAGCGGTACAGCCGTAGGTTTGAGCTATGGCTACACCTTC. Encoded protein: CASSGTAVGLSYGYTF.

This clone has at least ten counts. The J gene is TRBJ1-3, the V gene TRBV4-3; D uncertain. Trimming stripped 0 bases from V and 0 bases from J, with 9 bases between. This CDR3 comprises 16 residues. Germline CDR1 and CDR2: LGHNA and YSLEER. The CDR3 nucleotides read TGCGCCAGCAGCCAAGACCACCAGGACTCTGGAAACACCATATATTTT. This codes for CASSQDHQDSGNTIYF.

In this sample, this clone turned up a few times. The V call is TRBV6-2 or TRBV6-3, the J call TRBJ2-3; the match to TRBD1 covers 9 bases. CDR1 is MNHEY and CDR2 is SVGEGT in the germline V gene. The CDR3 covers 17 residues. The ends lost 0 bases at V and 5 bases at J; junction bases unmatched: 9. The CDR3 DNA reads TGTGCCAGCAGTTACTCTCTCAACAGGGGGCCGGGAGATACGCAGTATTTT. This translates into CASSYSLNRGPGDTQYF.

This clone occurred many times. CDR3 nucleotides: TGTGCCATCAGTGAGCCCCTCTACACAGATACGCAGTATTTT. Translated, it gives CAISEPLYTDTQYF. The V gene is TRBV10-3, the J gene TRBJ2-3, with unresolved D. The germline CDR1 and CDR2 sequences are ENHRY and SYGVKD. The V end lost 2 bases, the J end lost 2 bases, and 8 bases lay between the germline ends. The CDR3 covers 14 residues.

The table lists this clone with a few counts. The chain combines TRBV25-1 with TRBJ1-2; 9 bases map to TRBD1. Germline CDR1 and CDR2: MGHDK and SYGVNS. The CDR3 spans 14 residues. V lost 6 bases to trimming and J lost 11 bases; unmatched junction nucleotides: 13. CDR3 protein: CASRKPGTGMRYTF. The CDR3 region has the DNA TGTGCCAGCAGGAAACCTGGGACAGGGATGCGGTACACCTTC.